This TCR beta chain was obtained from a study of blood T cell repertoires in COVID-19. This CDR3 is built from 13 residues. Trimming removed 2 bases at V and 7 bases at J, with 8 bases between. CDR1 and CDR2 (germline): MNHNS, SASEGT. Produced via immunoSEQ multiplex PCR; TCRdb's table is partial and in-frame only. The sample gives about 210,000 clones, around 83% of which show up once; 2.5% to 3.5% is in the top ten. V and J are TRBV6-1 and TRBJ2-2, with D perhaps matching TRBD1 (5 bases). The sequence was collected from a man in his fifties with active or convalescent COVID-19. Sequenced sample: peripheral blood. As DNA, the CDR3 is TGTGCCAGCAGTGAAACCGACAGCGGGGAGCTGTTTTTT. It specifies CASSETDSGELFF.